This T cell receptor beta chain was profiled in a study of cytomegalovirus exposure and HLA in healthy donors. PCR was performed using 60 Vbeta and 13 Jbeta primers. Assay used: immunoSEQ multiplex PCR; TCRdb lists only in-frame clones, some missing. The sample lists 200,000 to 250,000 clones, more than 60% seen once, with 1.5% to 2% in the top ten. Germline CDR1 SGHTA, CDR2 FQGNSA. CDR3 length: 15 amino acids. V lost 2 bases and J lost 5; bases outside the gene matches: 6. This TCR was sampled from a woman aged 30 to 39 in good health and CMV-seronegative. Sample: PBMCs. The chain is built from TRBV7-2 and TRBJ2-7; 10 positions agree with TRBD1. CDR3 coding DNA: TGTGCCAGCAGCTTACCCCTAGGGACAGGGGACGAGCAGTACTTC. It is translated as CASSLPLGTGDEQYF.